The following is a T cell receptor (beta chain) sequence with its context. This record comes from a study of blood T cell repertoires in COVID-19. V was cut by 0 bases and J by 4 bases, with 19 bases left in between. The germline V gene encodes CDR1 MNHEY and CDR2 SVGEGT. The CDR3 length is 17 residues. Assay: immunoSEQ multiplex PCR; the TCRdb copy retains only in-frame clones and omits some. The sample shows about 210,000 clones, roughly 86% of them seen only once. Sequenced input: peripheral blood. This receptor was taken from a woman aged 50 to 60 with active or convalescent COVID-19. The chain employs TRBV6-2 or TRBV6-3 and TRBJ2-7; D might be TRBD2 (5 bases). The CDR3 loop reads CASSYSPRTGNSYEQYF. CDR3 in DNA: TGTGCCAGCAGTTACTCCCCTCGGACGGGAAACTCATACGAGCAGTACTTC.